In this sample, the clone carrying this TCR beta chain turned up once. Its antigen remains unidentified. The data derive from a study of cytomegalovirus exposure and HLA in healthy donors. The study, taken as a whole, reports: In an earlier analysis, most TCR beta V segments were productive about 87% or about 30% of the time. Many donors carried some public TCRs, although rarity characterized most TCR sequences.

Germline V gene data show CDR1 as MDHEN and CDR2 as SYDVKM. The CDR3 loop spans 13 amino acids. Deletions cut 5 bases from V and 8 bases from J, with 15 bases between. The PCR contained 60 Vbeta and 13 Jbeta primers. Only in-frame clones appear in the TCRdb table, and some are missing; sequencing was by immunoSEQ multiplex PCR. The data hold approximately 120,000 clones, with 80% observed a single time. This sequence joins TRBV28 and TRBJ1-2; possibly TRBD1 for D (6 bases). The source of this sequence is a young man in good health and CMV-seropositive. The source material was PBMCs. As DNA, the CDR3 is TGTGCCAGCAGTGACTTAAGGGGGAAAGGCTACACCTTC. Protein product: CASSDLRGKGYTF.